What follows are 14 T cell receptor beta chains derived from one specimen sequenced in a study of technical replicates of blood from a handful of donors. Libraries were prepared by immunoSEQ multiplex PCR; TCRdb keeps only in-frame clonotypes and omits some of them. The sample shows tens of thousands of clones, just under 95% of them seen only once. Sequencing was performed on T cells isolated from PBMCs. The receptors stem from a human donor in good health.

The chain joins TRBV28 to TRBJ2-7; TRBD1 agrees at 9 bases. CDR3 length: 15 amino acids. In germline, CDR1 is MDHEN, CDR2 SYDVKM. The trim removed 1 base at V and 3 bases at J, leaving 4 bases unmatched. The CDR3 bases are TGTGCCAGCAGTTTATTCATGGGACAGGGCTACGAGCAGTACTTC. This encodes CASSLFMGQGYEQYF.

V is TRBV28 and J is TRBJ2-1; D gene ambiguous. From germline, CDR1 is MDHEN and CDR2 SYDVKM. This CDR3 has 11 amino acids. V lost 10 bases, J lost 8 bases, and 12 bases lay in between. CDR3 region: CATRIAYEQFF. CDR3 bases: TGTGCCACTAGGATTGCCTATGAGCAGTTCTTC.

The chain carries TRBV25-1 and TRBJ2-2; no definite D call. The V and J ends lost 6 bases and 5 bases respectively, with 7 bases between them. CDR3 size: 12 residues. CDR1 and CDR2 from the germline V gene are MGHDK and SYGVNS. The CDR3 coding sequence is TGTGCCAGCAGCTTACGGACCGGGGAGCTGTTTTTT. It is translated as CASSLRTGELFF.

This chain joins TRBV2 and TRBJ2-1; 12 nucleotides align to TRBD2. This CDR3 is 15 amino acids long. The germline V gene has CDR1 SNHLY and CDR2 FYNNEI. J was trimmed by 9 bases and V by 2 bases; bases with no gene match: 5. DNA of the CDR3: TGTGCCAGCAGTGAACCCCCTAGCGGGAGGGCTGAGCAGTTCTTC. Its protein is CASSEPPSGRAEQFF.

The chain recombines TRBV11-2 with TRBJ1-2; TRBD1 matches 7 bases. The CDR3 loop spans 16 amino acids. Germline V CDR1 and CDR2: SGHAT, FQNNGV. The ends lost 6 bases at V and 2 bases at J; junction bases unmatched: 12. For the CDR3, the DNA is TGTGCCAGCAGGGGCATCTCGGACAGGCCGAACTATGGCTACACCTTC. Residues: CASRGISDRPNYGYTF.

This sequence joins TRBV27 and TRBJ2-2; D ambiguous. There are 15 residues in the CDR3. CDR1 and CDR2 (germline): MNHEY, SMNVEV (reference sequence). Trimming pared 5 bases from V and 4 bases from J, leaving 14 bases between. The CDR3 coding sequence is TGTGCCAGCAGTCTGCGAAGTGTGAGCACCGGGGAGCTGTTTTTT. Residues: CASSLRSVSTGELFF.

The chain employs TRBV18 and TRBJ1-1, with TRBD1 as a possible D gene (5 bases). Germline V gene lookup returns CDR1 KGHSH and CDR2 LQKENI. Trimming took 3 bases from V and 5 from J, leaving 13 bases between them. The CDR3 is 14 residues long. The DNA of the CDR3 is TGTGCCAGCTCACCCGCGATATACAGGACTGAAGCTTTCTTT. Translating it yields CASSPAIYRTEAFF.

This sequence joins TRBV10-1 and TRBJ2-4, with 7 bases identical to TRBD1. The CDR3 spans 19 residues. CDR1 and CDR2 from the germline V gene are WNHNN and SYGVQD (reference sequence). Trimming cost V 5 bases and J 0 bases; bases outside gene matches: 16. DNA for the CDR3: TGCGCCAGCAGTAGGGACAGTCTTCCCCGTTACCTAGCCAAAAACATTCAGTACTTC. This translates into CASSRDSLPRYLAKNIQYF.

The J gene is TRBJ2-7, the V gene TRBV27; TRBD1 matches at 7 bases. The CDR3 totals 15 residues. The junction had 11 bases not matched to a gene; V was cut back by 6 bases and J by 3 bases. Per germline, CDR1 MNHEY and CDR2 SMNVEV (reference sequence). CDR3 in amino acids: CASSRVGQANYEQYF. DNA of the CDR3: TGTGCCAGCAGCCGTGTCGGACAGGCAAACTACGAGCAGTACTTC.

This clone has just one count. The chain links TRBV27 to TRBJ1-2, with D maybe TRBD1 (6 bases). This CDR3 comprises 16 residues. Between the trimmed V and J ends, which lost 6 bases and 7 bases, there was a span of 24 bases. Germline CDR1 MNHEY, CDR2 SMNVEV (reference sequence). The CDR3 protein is CASRAITGGPEFGYTF. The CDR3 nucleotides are TGTGCCAGCAGGGCCATAACCGGGGGGCCAGAGTTTGGCTACACCTTC.

The CDR3 here is CAISDQSNQPQHF. The CDR3 DNA is TGTGCCATCAGTGATCAGAGCAATCAGCCCCAGCATTTT. This chain connects TRBV10-3 to TRBJ1-5; D gene ambiguous. The length of the CDR3 is 13 residues. Germline V gene sequence: CDR1 ENHRY, CDR2 SYGVKD. The V end lost 3 bases, the J end lost 1 base, and 4 bases lay between the germline ends.

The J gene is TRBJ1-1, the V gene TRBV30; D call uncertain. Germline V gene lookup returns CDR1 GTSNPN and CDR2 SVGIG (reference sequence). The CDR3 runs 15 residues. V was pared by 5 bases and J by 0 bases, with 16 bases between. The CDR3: CAWGPFTAMNTEAFF. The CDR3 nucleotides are TGTGCCTGGGGGCCTTTTACGGCCATGAACACTGAAGCTTTCTTT.

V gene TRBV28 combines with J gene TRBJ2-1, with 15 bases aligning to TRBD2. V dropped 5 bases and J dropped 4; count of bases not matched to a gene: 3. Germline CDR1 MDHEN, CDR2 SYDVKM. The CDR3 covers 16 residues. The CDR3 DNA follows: TGTGCCAGCAGTGGACTAGCGGGAGGGCGTTACAATGAGCAGTTCTTC. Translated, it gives CASSGLAGGRYNEQFF.

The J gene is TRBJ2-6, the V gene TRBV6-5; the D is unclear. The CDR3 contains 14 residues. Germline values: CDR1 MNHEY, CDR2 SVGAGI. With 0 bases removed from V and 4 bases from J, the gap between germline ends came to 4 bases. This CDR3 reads CASSYSTGANVLTF. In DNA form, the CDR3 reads TGTGCCAGCAGTTACTCGACAGGGGCCAACGTCCTGACTTTC.